This TCR beta chain was observed in a study of cytomegalovirus exposure and HLA in healthy donors. Between the trimmed V and J ends, which lost 1 base and 0 bases, there was a span of 9 bases. This CDR3 has 15 residues. Germline V gene data show CDR1 as MNHEY and CDR2 as SMNVEV (reference sequence). PCR employed 60 Vbeta and 13 Jbeta primers. Some clones are missing from TCRdb's copy, which holds only in-frame ones; the method was immunoSEQ multiplex PCR. Of about 180,000 clones detected, around 76% appear once; the ten largest clones hold 2% to 2.5%. J is TRBJ1-1 and V is TRBV27, with TRBD1 as a possible D gene (5 bases). The TCR originated in a woman aged 25 to 39 in good health and CMV-seropositive. Sequencing was carried out using PBMCs. CDR3 nucleotides: TGTGCCAGCAGTTTATGGGGGGGAATGAACACTGAAGCTTTCTTT. The encoded protein is CASSLWGGMNTEAFF.